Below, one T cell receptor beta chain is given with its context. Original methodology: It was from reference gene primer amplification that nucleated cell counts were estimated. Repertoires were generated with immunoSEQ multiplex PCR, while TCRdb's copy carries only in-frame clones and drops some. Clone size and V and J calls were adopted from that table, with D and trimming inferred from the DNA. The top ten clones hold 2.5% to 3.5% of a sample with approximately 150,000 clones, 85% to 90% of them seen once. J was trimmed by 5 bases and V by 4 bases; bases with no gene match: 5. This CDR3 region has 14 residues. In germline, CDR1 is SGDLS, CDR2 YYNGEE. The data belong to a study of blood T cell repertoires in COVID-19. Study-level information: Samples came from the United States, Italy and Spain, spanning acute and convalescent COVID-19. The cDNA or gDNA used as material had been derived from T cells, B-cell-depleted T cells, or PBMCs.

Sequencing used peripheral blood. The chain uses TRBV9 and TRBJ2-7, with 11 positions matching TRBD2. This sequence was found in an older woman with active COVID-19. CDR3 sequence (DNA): TGTGCCAGCAGCCGGACTAGCGGGTCGGACGAGCAGTACTTC. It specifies CASSRTSGSDEQYF.